This T cell receptor (beta chain) comes out of a study of blood T cell repertoires in COVID-19. The overall study: COVID-19 samples from acute and convalescent phases originated in the United States, Italy and Spain. The analysed material was cDNA or gDNA that came from T cells, B-cell-depleted T cells, or PBMCs.

The ends were cut back, 5 bases at V and 0 bases at J, with 14 bases in the middle. The V gene's germline CDR1 is PRHDT and CDR2 FYEKMQ (reference sequence). This CDR3 spans 15 amino acids. Authors' data handling: For nucleated cells, counts were estimated from reference gene primer amplification. The repertoire was sequenced with immunoSEQ multiplex PCR; TCRdb's copy has only in-frame clones and lacks some. V and J calls and clone size follow that table, whereas D and trimming were derived from the DNA. The sample holds 93,000 or so clones, more than 85% seen once. This clone showed up just a few times.

J is TRBJ2-7 and V is TRBV13; TRBD2 is a possible D gene (5 bases). Sequenced: peripheral blood. The TCR sequence derives from a human donor in a cohort sampled during active COVID-19. CDR3 sequence: CASSQAVRGSYEQYF. The CDR3, as DNA: TGTGCCAGCAGCCAGGCCGTTCGGGGCTCCTACGAGCAGTACTTC.